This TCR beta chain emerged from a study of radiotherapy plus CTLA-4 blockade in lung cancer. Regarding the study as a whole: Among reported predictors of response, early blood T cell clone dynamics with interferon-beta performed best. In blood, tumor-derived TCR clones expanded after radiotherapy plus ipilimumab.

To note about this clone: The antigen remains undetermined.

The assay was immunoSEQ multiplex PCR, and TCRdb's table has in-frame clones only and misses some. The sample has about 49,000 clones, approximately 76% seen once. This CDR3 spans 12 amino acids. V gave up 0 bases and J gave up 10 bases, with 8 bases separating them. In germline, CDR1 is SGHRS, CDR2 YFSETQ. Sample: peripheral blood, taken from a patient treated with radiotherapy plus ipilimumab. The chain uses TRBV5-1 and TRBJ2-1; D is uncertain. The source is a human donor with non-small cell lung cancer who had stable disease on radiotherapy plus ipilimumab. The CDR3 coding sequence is TGCGCCAGCAGCTTGGAGGCTGGGGAGCAGTTCTTC. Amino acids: CASSLEAGEQFF.